The 32 T cell receptor beta chains reported below all come from one sample, sequenced in a study of glioma-infiltrating T cells. The iRepertoire nested amplicon-rescue multiplex PCR amplified TCR alpha and beta CDR3s from RNA. Using its own MiXCR run on the multiplex PCR reads, TCRdb lists one record per CDR3 protein. This table holds roughly 190,000 distinct CDR3 sequences, approximately 30% found once. Sequencing input: glioma tissue, nonneoplastic brain tissue, or PBMCs (not recorded which). These receptor sequences come from a human donor with low-grade glioma or glioblastoma, undergoing nonglioma brain surgery, or in good health (not recorded which).

The chain is built from TRBV19 and TRBJ1-5; maybe TRBD1 (6 bases). CDR1 and CDR2 from the germline V gene are LNHDA and SQIVND (reference sequence). CDR3 size: 14 residues. Trimming took off 4 bases at V and 2 bases at J, with 9 bases between the two ends. The CDR3: CASSTSGGNQPQHF. DNA for the CDR3: TGTGCCAGTAGTACCTCAGGGGGCAATCAGCCCCAGCATTTT.

As for this clonotype: This may come from a read error, since a much larger clone is one base off. The chain combines TRBV4-1 with TRBJ2-3, with D unresolved. CDR3 length: 14 residues. Germline CDR1 and CDR2: MGHRA and YSYEKL. V was trimmed by 0 bases and J by 5 bases, leaving 9 bases between them. Written as DNA, the CDR3 is TGCGCCAGCAGCCAAGATACCGACAAAGATACGCAGTATTTT. The encoded protein is CASSQDTDKDTQYF.

A remark on this clonotype: Given a much more abundant clone one base away, this may be a read error. The V and J genes are TRBV19 and TRBJ2-3; 8 nucleotides align to TRBD2. The CDR3 loop spans 15 amino acids. Per the germline V gene, CDR1 is LNHDA and CDR2 is SQIVND (reference sequence). V lost 10 bases to trimming and J lost 5 bases; unmatched junction nucleotides: 14. The CDR3 DNA sequence: TGTGCCACCTCAACTAGCGGCTCCCGCAAAGATACGCAGTATTTT. Translated: CATSTSGSRKDTQYF.

This clonotype was counted at least ten times. The V gene is TRBV7-2, the J gene TRBJ2-1; 9 bases align to TRBD1. The CDR3 runs to 15 residues. Unmatched junction bases numbered 5, after V lost 0 bases and J lost 8 bases. Per germline, CDR1 SGHTA and CDR2 FQGNSA. For the CDR3, the DNA is TGTGCCAGCAGCTTAGCCCTGGACAGGGGCGATGAGCAGTTCTTC. Amino acids: CASSLALDRGDEQFF.

The chain employs TRBV4-1 and TRBJ2-7, with D possibly TRBD1 on 6 matching bases. CDR1 and CDR2 from the germline V gene are MGHRA and YSYEKL. The CDR3 loop spans 17 amino acids. The V gene lost 1 base and the J gene lost 7 bases, with 23 bases spanning the gap. The CDR3 region is CASSQGEVAAGVREQYF. For the CDR3, the DNA is TGCGCCAGCAGCCAAGGAGAGGTCGCGGCAGGGGTCAGAGAGCAGTACTTC.

DNA for the CDR3: TGTGCCAGCAGCCAGGTCATCCTCCCAAATACGCAGTATTTT. Translating gives CASSQVILPNTQYF. The rearrangement links TRBV3-1 to TRBJ2-3; D unresolved. The V and J ends lost 3 bases and 7 bases respectively, with 14 bases between them. The CDR3 covers 14 residues. CDR1 is LGHDT and CDR2 is YNNKEL in the germline V gene (reference sequence).

This clonotype was detected many times. The chain carries TRBV6-1 and TRBJ2-3, with D possibly being TRBD1 (5 bases). The CDR3 spans 13 residues. Per the germline V gene, CDR1 is MNHNS and CDR2 is SASEGT. V was trimmed by 2 bases and J by 3 bases, leaving 6 bases between them. DNA for the CDR3: TGTGCCAGCAGTGAACAGGGTACAGATACGCAGTATTTT. It translates to CASSEQGTDTQYF.

This rearrangement joins TRBV16 to TRBJ1-5, with a tentative D call TRBD1 (6 bases). CDR3 length equals 17 residues. The germline gives CDR1 KGHSY, CDR2 FQNENV. Trimming removed 7 bases at V and 0 bases at J, with 19 bases between. CDR3 DNA sequence: TGTGCCAGCACCACCGTTCCCTCAGGGGCTAGCAATCAGCCCCAGCATTTT. Its translation is CASTTVPSGASNQPQHF.

This clonotype was found once. One end of the junction fails to match germline, which may point to a read error. V gene TRBV12-3 or TRBV12-4 combines with J gene TRBJ2-1, with D possibly called TRBD1 or TRBD2 (5 bases each). The CDR3 has 14 residues. The CDR3 spells CASRGEGPGNEKLF. CDR3 coding DNA: TGTGCCAGCAGGGGGGAAGGGCCTGGGAATGAGAAGTTATTC.

This chain links TRBV5-1 with TRBJ2-3, with 8 bases fitting TRBD1. The CDR3 has 14 amino acids. V shed 3 bases, J shed 3 bases, and the junction held 3 bases outside the gene matches. The germline CDR1 and CDR2 sequences are SGHRS and YFSETQ. CDR3 bases: TGCGCCAGCAGCTCGGGACAGGCTACAGATACGCAGTATTTT. As protein: CASSSGQATDTQYF.

Turning to this clonotype: This may be a read error, as it is one base from a much larger clone. The rearrangement uses TRBV7-2 and TRBJ2-7, with D possibly called TRBD1 or TRBD2 (5 bases each). Germline lookup yields CDR1 SGHTA and CDR2 FQGNSA. Trimming stripped 8 bases from V and 3 bases from J, with 17 bases between. The length of the CDR3 is 14 residues. The CDR3 nucleotides read TGTGCCAGCGCCGACCGGGACGCCTACTACGAGCAGTACTTC. As protein: CASADRDAYYEQYF.

There are many counts of this clonotype. This rearrangement joins TRBV28 to TRBJ1-2, with TRBD1 identical over 9 bases. The CDR3 runs to 14 residues. In germline, CDR1 is MDHEN, CDR2 SYDVKM. Trimming took 6 bases from V and 3 from J; bases not matched to a gene: 5. The CDR3 protein is CASRKTGGDYGYTF. The CDR3, as DNA: TGTGCCAGCAGAAAAACAGGGGGCGACTATGGCTACACCTTC.

The V and J genes are TRBV20-1 and TRBJ2-1; 13 bases align to TRBD2. CDR1 is DFQATT and CDR2 is SNEGSKA in the germline V gene (reference sequence). CDR3 length: 15 residues. The ends lost 3 bases at V and 9 bases at J; junction bases unmatched: 8. CDR3 region: CSAREGLAGSIEQFF. CDR3 coding DNA: TGCAGTGCTAGGGAGGGACTAGCGGGATCCATTGAGCAGTTCTTC.

This clonotype was found many times. The gene calls are TRBV6-6 and TRBJ1-1, with 10 bases that match TRBD1. Germline trimming cut 2 bases from V and 0 bases from J; bases unmatched to any gene: 6. The CDR3 has 17 amino acids. CDR1 and CDR2 from the germline V gene are MNHNY and SVGAGI (reference sequence). The CDR3 nucleotides read TGTGCCAGCAGTTACCCCAGGGACAGGGGATTGAACACTGAAGCTTTCTTT. It encodes CASSYPRDRGLNTEAFF.

Concerning this clonotype itself: A clone one base away is much larger, so this may be a read error. The chain employs TRBV19 and TRBJ1-2; unclear D gene. The CDR3 extends over 8 amino acids. V dropped 11 bases and J dropped 6 bases, with 4 bases sitting between them. Germline loops: CDR1 LNHDA, CDR2 SQIVND (reference sequence). The CDR3 loop is CASHGYTF. The CDR3 nucleotides are TGTGCCTCTCATGGCTACACCTTC.

This clonotype was counted many times. The chain uses TRBV20-1 and TRBJ1-1, with TRBD1 matching over 8 bases. CDR1 is DFQATT and CDR2 is SNEGSKA in the germline V gene (reference sequence). Germline trimming cut 1 base from V and 2 bases from J; bases unmatched to any gene: 6. The CDR3 consists of 15 residues. The CDR3 loop reads CSARANDRGNTEAFF. In DNA form, the CDR3 reads TGCAGTGCTAGAGCCAATGACAGGGGAAACACTGAAGCTTTCTTT.

This clonotype was found once. The CDR3 does not close with the conserved phenylalanine or tryptophan, likely indicating a read error. The rearrangement uses TRBV19 and TRBJ2-1, with 8 bases fitting TRBD2. The germline V gene encodes CDR1 LNHDA and CDR2 SQIVND (reference sequence). With 5 bases clipped from V and 3 bases from J, the junction kept 6 bases outside the gene matches. This CDR3 comprises 15 residues. DNA of the CDR3: TGTGCCAGTAGTTCCCTGACTAGCGACTACAATGAGCAGTTCTTA. Translated, it gives CASSSLTSDYNEQFL.

The genes are TRBV28 and TRBJ2-3, with D perhaps TRBD1 (7 bases). From germline, CDR1 is MDHEN and CDR2 SYDVKM. V was shortened by 6 bases and J by 5 bases, with 27 bases between the two germline ends. The CDR3 contains 18 residues. CDR3 bases: TGTGCCAGCAGACCACCATGGACGACCGGAGGGGGCAGAGATACGCAGTATTTT. Its protein product is CASRPPWTTGGGRDTQYF.

This clonotype was counted at least ten times. This sequence joins TRBV4-1 and TRBJ2-2, with D maybe TRBD2 (5 bases). This CDR3 is built from 15 residues. CDR1 and CDR2 (germline): MGHRA, YSYEKL. V shed 2 bases and J shed 4 bases, with 11 bases lying between them. For the CDR3, the DNA is TGCGCCAGCAGCCAACCTCTCCGGGGCACCGGGGAGCTGTTTTTT. Its protein product is CASSQPLRGTGELFF.

The chain uses TRBV10-3 and TRBJ2-4, with 9 bases aligning to TRBD2. The CDR3 runs to 15 residues. With V trimmed by 10 bases and J by 5 bases, 12 bases remained unmatched. Germline CDR1 and CDR2: ENHRY and SYGVKD. CDR3 region: CATGAGGPKQNIQYF. The CDR3 DNA reads as TGTGCCACCGGCGCGGGAGGGCCCAAGCAAAACATTCAGTACTTC.

In its sample, this clonotype was seen many times. The V call is TRBV27, the J call TRBJ2-1; TRBD2 matches at 9 bases. There are 16 residues in the CDR3. Unmatched junction bases numbered 8, after V lost 2 bases and J lost 6 bases. Germline values: CDR1 MNHEY, CDR2 SMNVEV (reference sequence). CDR3 sequence: CASSLHAGGPANEQFF. The DNA of the CDR3 is TGTGCCAGCAGTTTACATGCGGGAGGGCCTGCCAATGAGCAGTTCTTC.

This chain connects TRBV30 to TRBJ2-3; D ambiguous. With 3 bases removed from V and 1 base from J, the gap between germline ends came to 8 bases. The CDR3 consists of 13 residues. Germline values: CDR1 GTSNPN, CDR2 SVGIG (reference sequence). The CDR3 region is CAWSHAGTDTQYF. The CDR3, as DNA: TGTGCCTGGAGCCATGCGGGCACAGATACGCAGTATTTT.

Note on this clonotype: At one end, the junction sequence differs from germline, possibly due to a read error. The chain has TRBV3-1 and TRBJ2-7; tentative D call: TRBD2 (6 bases). CDR1 is LGHDT and CDR2 is YNNKEL in the germline V gene (reference sequence). The CDR3 is 16 amino acids. CDR3 sequence (DNA): TGTGCCAGAAGCCGCCTCCCCGGGACTGAGGTCTACGAGCAGTACTTC. Its protein is CARSRLPGTEVYEQYF.

This clonotype was detected a few times. Just one base apart from a much larger clone, this may be a read error. Written as DNA, the CDR3 is TGTGCCAGCAGCCAGCAAGAGACCCAGTACTTC. Its protein product is CASSQQETQYF. The chain is built from TRBV12-3 or TRBV12-4 and TRBJ2-5; D ambiguous. The germline V and J ends were trimmed by 6 bases and 2 bases, with 4 bases remaining between them. This CDR3 has 11 amino acids.

On this clonotype: A read error may produce the germline difference seen at one junction end. The chain is built from TRBV27 and TRBJ2-5; tentatively, D is TRBD1 (6 bases). Germline CDR1 MNHEY, CDR2 SMNVEV (reference sequence). The CDR3 length is 15 residues. CDR3: CARSRVQGVAETQYF. The CDR3 DNA sequence: TGTGCCCGCAGTCGGGTACAGGGTGTTGCAGAGACCCAGTACTTC.

Many counts were recorded for this clonotype. This sequence joins TRBV6-1 and TRBJ2-1, with D uncertain. CDR1 and CDR2 from the germline V gene are MNHNS and SASEGT. The CDR3 spans 13 residues. V was shortened by 1 base and J by 2 bases, with 3 bases between the two germline ends. This CDR3 reads CASSEGPYNEQFF. The CDR3 region has the DNA TGTGCCAGCAGTGAAGGACCCTACAATGAGCAGTTCTTC.

This clonotype was found many times. J is TRBJ1-4 and V is TRBV19; D not resolved. This CDR3 spans 14 amino acids. Trimming left V 4 bases short and J 8 bases short, with 14 bases between. The V gene's germline CDR1 is LNHDA and CDR2 SQIVND (reference sequence). The CDR3 region has the DNA TGTGCCAGTAGTACCCAGGACCGCCTCGAAAAACTGTTTTTT. This codes for CASSTQDRLEKLFF.

This clonotype was found many times. This chain connects TRBV4-1 to TRBJ2-7; 7 nucleotides agree with TRBD2. Germline loops: CDR1 MGHRA, CDR2 YSYEKL. The CDR3 contains 16 residues. V lost 0 bases and J lost 1; bases outside the gene matches: 6. This CDR3 is CASSQEGSGASYEQYF. The CDR3 DNA reads TGCGCCAGCAGCCAAGAGGGCAGCGGGGCGTCCTACGAGCAGTACTTC.

V usage is TRBV7-6 and J usage is TRBJ2-1; D is unresolved. V was trimmed by 5 bases and J by 1 base, leaving 12 bases between them. CDR3 length: 15 residues. Per germline, CDR1 SGHVS and CDR2 FNYEAQ. The CDR3 protein is CASSVLTGSYNEQFF. Here the CDR3 DNA reads TGTGCCAGCAGCGTTCTGACCGGGTCCTACAATGAGCAGTTCTTC. The full variable domain, completed using reference TRBV7-6 and TRBJ2-1, is GAGVSQSPRYKVTKRGQDVALRCDPISGHVSLYWYRQALGQGPEFLTYFNYEAQQDKSGLPNDRFSAERPEGSISTLTIQRTEQRDSAMYRCASSVLTGSYNEQFFGPGTRLTVL.

As to this clonotype: The junction shows a germline mismatch at one end, possibly a read error. V and J are TRBV27 and TRBJ1-1; the D gene is possibly TRBD1 (5 bases). CDR3 length equals 18 residues. Germline values: CDR1 MNHEY, CDR2 SMNVEV (reference sequence). CDR3 in DNA: TGTGCCAGCATTTTAACTCCATTAGGGGCAGTCATCTTCGCTGAAGCTTTCTTT. It specifies CASILTPLGAVIFAEAFF.

The chain joins TRBV19 to TRBJ2-1; 9 bases agree with TRBD2. Germline-derived CDR1 and CDR2 are LNHDA and SQIVND (reference sequence). The CDR3 runs 15 residues. J lost 7 bases, V lost 5 bases, and 9 bases had no gene match. Here the CDR3 reads CASSSPGLALNEQFF. CDR3 bases: TGTGCCAGTAGTTCTCCGGGACTAGCTTTGAATGAGCAGTTCTTC. The full variable domain, with the rest looked up from reference TRBV19 and TRBJ2-1, is DGGITQSPKYLFRKEGQNVTLSCEQNLNHDAMYWYRQDPGQGLRLIYYSQIVNDFQKGDIAEGYSVSREKKESFPLTVTSAQKNPTAFYLCASSSPGLALNEQFFGPGTRLTVL.

With respect to this clonotype: Being one base from a much bigger clone, this may be a read error. The rearrangement joins TRBV27 to TRBJ2-7; D is perhaps TRBD1 (6 bases). The CDR3 covers 14 residues. Germline CDR1 MNHEY, CDR2 SMNVEV (reference sequence). CDR3 region: CASSFQGSSYEQDF. The CDR3 DNA reads TGTGCCAGCAGTTTCCAGGGGAGCTCCTACGAGCAGGACTTC.